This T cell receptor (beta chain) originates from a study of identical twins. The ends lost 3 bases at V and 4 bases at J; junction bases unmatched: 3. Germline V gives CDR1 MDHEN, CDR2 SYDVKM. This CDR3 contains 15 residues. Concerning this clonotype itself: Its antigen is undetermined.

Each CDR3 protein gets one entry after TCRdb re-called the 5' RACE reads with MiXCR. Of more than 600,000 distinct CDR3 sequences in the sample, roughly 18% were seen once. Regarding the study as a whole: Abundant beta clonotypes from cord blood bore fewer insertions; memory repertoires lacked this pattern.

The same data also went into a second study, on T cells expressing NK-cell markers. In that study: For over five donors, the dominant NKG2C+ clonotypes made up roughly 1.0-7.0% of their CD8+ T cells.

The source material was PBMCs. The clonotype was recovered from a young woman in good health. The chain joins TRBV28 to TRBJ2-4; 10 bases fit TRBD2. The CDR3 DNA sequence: TGTGCCAGCAGTTTGACTAGCGGGTGGAAAAACATTCAGTACTTC. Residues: CASSLTSGWKNIQYF.